A single sample gave rise to the 4 T cell receptor beta chains below, sequenced in a study of OX40 agonist ivuxolimab in advanced cancers. Assay: immunoSEQ multiplex PCR; the TCRdb copy retains only in-frame clones and omits some. Counted here are tens of thousands of clones, about 90% occurring once; the ten biggest clones make up roughly 30%. This material consisted of CD4+ or CD8+ T cells sorted from blood, taken in a trial of the OX40 agonist ivuxolimab. These receptors originate from an adult with an advanced solid tumor such as melanoma, head and neck, liver or kidney cancer.

The table lists this clone with a count of one. J is TRBJ1-1 and V is TRBV19; D uncertain. Germline V CDR1 and CDR2: LNHDA, SQIVND (reference sequence). This CDR3 has 14 residues. Trimming took off 4 bases at V and 1 base at J, with 10 bases between the two ends. CDR3: CASSRTAENTEAFF. CDR3 sequence (DNA): TGTGCCAGTAGTAGGACTGCAGAGAACACTGAAGCTTTCTTT.

The gene calls are TRBV7-3 and TRBJ2-7; TRBD2 matches 7 bases. Germline values: CDR1 SGHTA, CDR2 FQGTGA. The ends lost 6 bases at V and 3 bases at J; junction bases unmatched: 20. The CDR3 is 18 residues long. The CDR3 loop is CASSRTYVTGTTVYEQYF. CDR3 DNA: TGTGCCAGCAGTCGGACTTACGTTACCGGGACTACAGTCTACGAGCAGTACTTC.

The chain combines TRBV10-2 with TRBJ2-2; TRBD1 might be the D (5 bases). The CDR3 contains 12 residues. From germline, CDR1 is WSHSY and CDR2 SAAADI. V was shortened by 6 bases and J by 5 bases, with 7 bases between the two germline ends. As DNA, the CDR3 is TGCGCCAGCAGCGACAGTACCGGGGAGCTGTTTTTT. Its translation: CASSDSTGELFF.

V and J are TRBV4-3 and TRBJ2-3; 9 nucleotides agree with TRBD1. Germline CDR1 reads LGHNA; CDR2 reads YSLEER. The CDR3 has 15 amino acids. J gave up 6 bases and V 1 base, and 5 bases lay outside the gene matches. The CDR3 sequence is CASSQGDREGDTQYF. CDR3 nucleotide sequence: TGCGCCAGCAGCCAAGGGGACAGGGAGGGGGATACGCAGTATTTT.